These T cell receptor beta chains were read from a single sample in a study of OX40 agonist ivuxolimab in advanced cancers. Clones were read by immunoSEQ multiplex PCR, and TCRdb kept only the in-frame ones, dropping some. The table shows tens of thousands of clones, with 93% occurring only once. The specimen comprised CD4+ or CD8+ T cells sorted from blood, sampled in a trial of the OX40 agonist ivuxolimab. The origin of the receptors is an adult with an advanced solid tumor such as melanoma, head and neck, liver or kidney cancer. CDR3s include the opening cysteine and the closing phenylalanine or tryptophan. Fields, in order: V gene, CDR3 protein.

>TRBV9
CASSPGTGLNQPQHF
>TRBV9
CASSNSNTRLSDTQYF
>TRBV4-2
CASSLGVAEAFF
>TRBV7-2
CASSFKRGAETQYF
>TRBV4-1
CASSPGGGSRTEAFF
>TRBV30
CAWSRSHATDTQYF
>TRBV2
CASSDRAANEKLFF
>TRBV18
CASSPRGHSRSYNEQFF
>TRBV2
CASSGRGIGTGELFF
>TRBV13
CASSSRQVNTGELFF
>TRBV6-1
CASSEFGPHEQYF
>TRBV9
CASSVGRGLLYEQYF
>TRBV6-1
CASKWTSGYTF
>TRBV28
CASSLYRGYRDQPQHF
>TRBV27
CASSLQGRGREQYF
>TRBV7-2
CASRYPRGKSYEQYF
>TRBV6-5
CASSYDQGGTGELFF
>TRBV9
CASSVEPGTGELFF
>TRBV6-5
CASSYSEGNEQFF
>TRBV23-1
CASSLPLSLPSYEQYF
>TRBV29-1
CSVTGTYGYTF
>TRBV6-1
CASSDGQGNPGANVLTF
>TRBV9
CASSETGGIDTGELFF
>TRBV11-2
CASSPRQGQPYEQYF
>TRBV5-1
CASSLRAPSGNSPLHF
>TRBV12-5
CASGDAPYEQYF
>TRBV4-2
CASSQDTRVNQPQHF
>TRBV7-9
CASSLAGHGITDTQYF